This entry is about one TCR beta chain. Its target is not known. This entry is derived from a study of shared clonotypes between healthy human individuals. About the study: Per donor, CD8 memory used one plate, CD8 naive used two, CD4 memory used three and CD4 naive used three. General observations from the study: Naive subsets generally had larger estimated richness than memory subsets. Among donors, clonotype sharing was expected to be affected by sequencing depth.

V lost 2 bases, J lost 8 bases, and 3 bases stayed unmatched. Per germline, CDR1 MNHEY and CDR2 SVGAGI. The CDR3 has 14 amino acids. Naive-designated CD8 cells lacked CD45RO, were positively enriched for CCR7, and omitted terminally differentiated effector memory CD45RA+ cells. When replicate PCRs were run on sorted subsets, they used 200 ng DNA, approximately 33,000 T cell genomes. Clones were sequenced by immunoSEQ multiplex PCR, and TCRdb holds only the in-frame ones, with some missing. In the table there are hundreds of thousands of clones, roughly 95% of which are singletons. The sample consisted of naive CD8+ T cells sorted from blood. The V gene is TRBV6-5, the J gene TRBJ1-2; 12 bases align to TRBD1. This clonotype originated in a woman aged 25 to 39 in good health. The DNA of the CDR3 is TGTGCCAGCAGTTACGGGACAGGGGGCGAAGGCTACACCTTC. Translating gives CASSYGTGGEGYTF.